The 29 T cell receptor beta chains presented below share a single source sample, sequenced in a study of blood T cell repertoires in COVID-19. The assay was immunoSEQ multiplex PCR, and TCRdb's table has in-frame clones only and misses some. Of nearly 400,000 clones in the sample, roughly 91% were seen once. Material for sequencing was PBMCs or T cells enriched from blood (not recorded which). Receptors were obtained from a woman under 40 who had recovered from COVID-19.

The chain links TRBV27 to TRBJ2-3; 7 positions agree with TRBD2. V shed 2 bases, J shed 3 bases, and the junction held 5 bases outside the gene matches. The CDR3 spans 15 residues. Germline lookup yields CDR1 MNHEY and CDR2 SMNVEV (reference sequence). DNA for the CDR3: TGTGCCAGCAGTTTAGGGGGGGTTCGGACAGATACGCAGTATTTT. Its translation is CASSLGGVRTDTQYF.

The genes are TRBV7-2 and TRBJ2-7; TRBD1 aligns across 8 bases. The CDR3 is 16 amino acids. Germline V lookup: CDR1 SGHTA, CDR2 FQGNSA. The junction had 10 bases not matched to a gene; V was cut back by 2 bases and J by 4 bases. DNA of the CDR3: TGTGCCAGCAGCTTAAGTGGACAGGGTAACTTTTACGAGCAGTACTTC. This codes for CASSLSGQGNFYEQYF.

The chain combines TRBV19 with TRBJ1-5; perhaps TRBD1 as D (6 bases). Germline V CDR1 and CDR2: LNHDA, SQIVND (reference sequence). This CDR3 is 15 amino acids long. The germline V and J ends were trimmed by 1 base and 6 bases, with 13 bases remaining between them. CDR3 loop: CASSIGLRDIQPQHF. The CDR3 DNA reads as TGTGCCAGTAGTATAGGTCTTAGGGACATTCAGCCCCAGCATTTT.

A single count supports this clone. The chain employs TRBV2 and TRBJ2-1; 12 nucleotides match TRBD2. The CDR3 has 15 amino acids. CDR1 and CDR2 from the germline V gene are SNHLY and FYNNEI. V was pared by 8 bases and J by 7 bases, with 9 bases of the junction left unmatched. The CDR3 nucleotides are TGTGCCAGCGGACCGGCTAGCGGGAGGGGGAATGAGCAGTTCTTC. It is translated as CASGPASGRGNEQFF.

The chain has TRBV5-1 and TRBJ1-6; D gene uncertain. Germline V gene data show CDR1 as SGHRS and CDR2 as YFSETQ. The CDR3 is 17 amino acids. V gave up 5 bases and J gave up 0 bases, with 15 bases separating them. CDR3 in amino acids: CASRDPGDSSYNSPLHF. CDR3 nucleotides: TGCGCCAGCAGGGACCCGGGAGATAGCTCCTATAATTCACCCCTCCACTTT. Filled out from reference TRBV5-1 and TRBJ1-6, the complete variable domain reads KAGVTQTPRYLIKTRGQQVTLSCSPISGHRSVSWYQQTPGQGLQFLFEYFSETQRNKGNFPGRFSGRQFSNSRSEMNVSTLELGDSALYLCASRDPGDSSYNSPLHFGNGTRLTVT.

This chain links TRBV7-9 with TRBJ2-7; tentative D call: TRBD1 (6 bases). Deletions cut 4 bases from V and 3 bases from J, with 10 bases between. Germline V CDR1 and CDR2: SEHNR, FQNEAQ (reference sequence). This CDR3 contains 13 residues. DNA of the CDR3: TGTGCCAGCAGCTCGGGACATATCTACGAGCAGTACTTC. This sequence encodes CASSSGHIYEQYF.

This clone was seen only a few times. This chain uses TRBV5-4 with TRBJ2-2; a weak D match, TRBD2 (6 bases). Trimming cost V 0 bases and J 4 bases, with 7 bases left between them. The germline V gene encodes CDR1 SGHNT and CDR2 YYREEE (reference sequence). The CDR3 consists of 14 residues. CDR3 DNA sequence: TGTGCCAGCAGCTTGGCGGGAGTCACCGGGGAGCTGTTTTTT. Translated: CASSLAGVTGELFF.

The chain carries TRBV27 and TRBJ1-2; D is unclear. This CDR3 is 15 amino acids long. Trimming shortened V by 5 bases and J by 4 bases, and 17 bases separated the two germline ends. Germline V CDR1 and CDR2: MNHEY, SMNVEV (reference sequence). This CDR3 is CASSPYSGSAYGYTF. The CDR3 DNA reads as TGTGCCAGCAGTCCCTATTCGGGTTCGGCCTATGGCTACACCTTC.

The J gene is TRBJ1-4, the V gene TRBV27; D is possibly TRBD1 (5 bases). V lost 4 bases and J 8 bases, leaving 20 bases between the germline ends. CDR1 and CDR2 from the germline V gene are MNHEY and SMNVEV (reference sequence). The CDR3 is 16 residues long. CDR3 nucleotides: TGTGCCAGCAGTTCCATACCAGGGTTTTTCAAAGAAAAACTGTTTTTT. It encodes CASSSIPGFFKEKLFF.

This clone was observed once. The chain uses TRBV5-4 and TRBJ2-5; 8 nucleotides match TRBD2. The germline V gene has CDR1 SGHNT and CDR2 YYREEE (reference sequence). V lost 0 bases to trimming and J lost 5 bases; unmatched junction nucleotides: 3. CDR3 size: 14 residues. The CDR3 protein is CASSLASGLETQYF. The CDR3 DNA sequence: TGTGCCAGCAGCTTGGCTAGCGGGTTGGAGACCCAGTACTTC.

The V and J genes are TRBV28 and TRBJ2-7, with D perhaps matching TRBD1 (5 bases). CDR1 and CDR2 from the germline V gene are MDHEN and SYDVKM. V was clipped by 2 bases and J by 5 bases, with 10 bases between them. The CDR3 covers 13 residues. CDR3 DNA: TGTGCCAGCAGTTTAAGGGGCCTTAACGAGCAGTACTTC. This translates into CASSLRGLNEQYF.

The chain has TRBV4-3 and TRBJ1-4, with 7 bases aligning to TRBD1. The CDR3 is 15 amino acids. Germline CDR1 reads LGHNA; CDR2 reads YSLEER. V gave up 2 bases and J gave up 7 bases; unmatched junction bases: 7. The CDR3 coding sequence is TGCGCCAGCAGCCAACCTGGACAGGCTGGTGAAAAACTGTTTTTT. It encodes CASSQPGQAGEKLFF.

About this clone itself: The same CDR3 also results from other DNA sequences found in this sample. The chain joins TRBV9 to TRBJ2-7; possible D gene TRBD1, 6 bases. The CDR3 runs to 14 residues. Germline CDR1 reads SGDLS; CDR2 reads YYNGEE. V was pared by 0 bases and J by 2 bases, with 9 bases between. CDR3 sequence reads: CASSVGGGTYEQYF. The CDR3 DNA reads as TGTGCCAGCAGCGTAGGTGGGGGCACCTACGAGCAGTACTTC.

V usage is TRBV10-3 and J usage is TRBJ2-2, with TRBD1 matching over 9 bases. There are 17 residues in the CDR3. V dropped 6 bases and J dropped 5; count of bases not matched to a gene: 13. Germline V gives CDR1 ENHRY, CDR2 SYGVKD. As DNA, the CDR3 is TGTGCCATCAGCCTTGACGGACAGGGGTCGAGTACCGGGGAGCTGTTTTTT. Translating it yields CAISLDGQGSSTGELFF.

The chain combines TRBV29-1 with TRBJ2-7; 8 bases align to TRBD1. Germline CDR1 and CDR2: SQVTM and ANQGSEA. The CDR3 totals 15 residues. The V segment lost 1 base and the J segment 6 bases; nucleotides outside the gene matches: 11. The CDR3 DNA is TGCAGCGTTGAAGGCCTCACCGGGACAGGCATCGAGCAGTACTTC. Encoded protein: CSVEGLTGTGIEQYF.

The chain employs TRBV6-5 and TRBJ1-1, with 10 bases fitting TRBD1. The trim removed 7 bases at V and 7 bases at J, leaving 6 bases unmatched. This CDR3 has 13 residues. In germline, CDR1 is MNHEY, CDR2 SVGAGI. CDR3 coding DNA: TGTGCCAGCAATCAAGGACAGGGGGGTGAAGCTTTCTTT. Protein product: CASNQGQGGEAFF.

Of note for this clone: Within the sample, other DNA sequences also encode this same CDR3. V is TRBV6-5 and J is TRBJ1-2, with no clear D. CDR1 and CDR2 from the germline V gene are MNHEY and SVGAGI. CDR3 length: 12 residues. Trimming stripped 2 bases from V and 4 bases from J, with 5 bases between. In DNA, the CDR3 is TGTGCCAGCAGTTACCCAGGCTATGGCTACACCTTC. As protein: CASSYPGYGYTF.

This clone was seen only once. This rearrangement joins TRBV28 to TRBJ2-5; D is perhaps TRBD2 (5 bases). Deletions cut 3 bases from V and 2 bases from J, with 10 bases between. The CDR3 is made up of 14 amino acids. CDR1 and CDR2 (germline): MDHEN, SYDVKM. The CDR3 sequence is CASSFVRRQETQYF. DNA of the CDR3: TGTGCCAGCAGTTTTGTCAGGAGGCAAGAGACCCAGTACTTC.

The rearrangement links TRBV7-3 to TRBJ1-1; 9 bases match TRBD1. V lost 6 bases to trimming and J lost 2 bases; unmatched junction nucleotides: 22. Germline loops: CDR1 SGHTA, CDR2 FQGTGA. The CDR3 has 20 amino acids. The CDR3 sequence: CASRRFAGTGISRANTEAFF. In DNA, the CDR3 is TGTGCCAGCAGGAGATTCGCCGGGACAGGGATAAGTCGGGCTAACACTGAAGCTTTCTTT.

The V gene is TRBV30, the J gene TRBJ1-6; D is ambiguous. V was clipped by 2 bases and J by 7 bases, with 12 bases between them. Germline loops: CDR1 GTSNPN, CDR2 SVGIG (reference sequence). The CDR3 is 14 amino acids. CDR3 protein: CAWSSGGRNSPLHF. The CDR3 bases are TGTGCCTGGAGTTCGGGAGGGAGAAATTCACCCCTCCACTTT.

The V call is TRBV18, the J call TRBJ1-2; 7 bases agree with TRBD1. The germline V gene has CDR1 KGHSH and CDR2 LQKENI. Trimming at V came to 5 bases and at J to 2 bases, leaving 5 bases not matched to a gene. This CDR3 comprises 14 residues. CDR3 coding DNA: TGTGCCAGCTCATCGCTACAGGGGAACTATGGCTACACCTTC. As protein: CASSSLQGNYGYTF.

V gene TRBV7-8 combines with J gene TRBJ1-6, with D perhaps TRBD1 (5 bases). The CDR3 spans 18 residues. The V end lost 2 bases, the J end lost 0 bases, and 14 bases lay between the germline ends. Germline CDR1 and CDR2: SGHVS and FQNEAQ. The CDR3 loop reads CASSLPRGSSSYNSPLHF. CDR3 DNA: TGTGCCAGCAGCTTACCCCGGGGGAGTAGCTCCTATAATTCACCCCTCCACTTT.

A few counts support this clone. V is TRBV4-2 and J is TRBJ1-4, with no clear D. V lost 3 bases, J lost 0 bases, and 14 bases lay in between. The V gene's germline CDR1 is LGHNA and CDR2 YNFKEQ. The CDR3 spans 17 residues. The CDR3: CASSQPAVPATNEKLFF. The CDR3 DNA sequence: TGTGCCAGCAGCCAGCCCGCGGTCCCCGCAACTAATGAAAAACTGTTTTTT.

The chain employs TRBV11-2 and TRBJ1-4; possibly TRBD1 for D (5 bases). The germline CDR1 and CDR2 sequences are SGHAT and FQNNGV. This CDR3 has 17 residues. The V gene lost 1 base and the J gene lost 0 bases, with 12 bases spanning the gap. The CDR3 loop reads CASSLGGRPTTNEKLFF. The CDR3 DNA follows: TGTGCCAGCAGCTTAGGGGGCAGACCTACAACTAATGAAAAACTGTTTTTT.

The rearrangement joins TRBV9 to TRBJ1-1; D might be TRBD1 (6 bases). CDR1 is SGDLS and CDR2 is YYNGEE in the germline V gene. This CDR3 spans 15 amino acids. V dropped 8 bases and J dropped 1 base, with 18 bases sitting between them. CDR3 sequence: CASEETGTGNTEAFF. In DNA form, the CDR3 reads TGTGCCAGTGAAGAAACAGGGACGGGGAACACTGAAGCTTTCTTT.

This chain uses TRBV29-1 with TRBJ2-7, with 7 nucleotides matching TRBD1. J lost 2 bases, V lost 6 bases, and 7 bases had no gene match. Germline lookup yields CDR1 SQVTM and CDR2 ANQGSEA. The CDR3 extends over 13 amino acids. CDR3 DNA: TGCAGCGTCAGGGGCACAGGGGCCTACGAGCAGTACTTC. This translates into CSVRGTGAYEQYF.

This chain connects TRBV28 to TRBJ2-6; TRBD1 matches at 7 bases. V lost 5 bases, J lost 2 bases, and 3 bases stayed unmatched. The germline V gene encodes CDR1 MDHEN and CDR2 SYDVKM. CDR3 length: 15 residues. CDR3 sequence reads: CASSPDRAGANVLTF. The CDR3 DNA is TGTGCCAGCAGTCCCGACAGGGCTGGGGCCAACGTCCTGACTTTC.

V is TRBV6-5 and J is TRBJ2-1, with a possible D match to TRBD2 (5 bases). This CDR3 comprises 12 residues. Trimming took 8 bases from V and 8 from J, leaving 13 bases between them. Germline V CDR1 and CDR2: MNHEY, SVGAGI. As DNA, the CDR3 is TGTGCCAGCCGAGGGTGGGGAGATGAGCAGTTCTTC. Residues: CASRGWGDEQFF.

The chain couples TRBV24-1 to TRBJ2-1, with D perhaps matching TRBD2 (6 bases). Trimming took 0 bases from V and 8 from J, leaving 16 bases between them. Germline V lookup: CDR1 KGHDR, CDR2 SFDVKD. This CDR3 has 16 residues. CDR3 residues: CATSDLVAGRIDEQFF. The DNA of the CDR3 is TGTGCCACCAGTGATTTGGTCGCGGGGCGGATCGATGAGCAGTTCTTC.